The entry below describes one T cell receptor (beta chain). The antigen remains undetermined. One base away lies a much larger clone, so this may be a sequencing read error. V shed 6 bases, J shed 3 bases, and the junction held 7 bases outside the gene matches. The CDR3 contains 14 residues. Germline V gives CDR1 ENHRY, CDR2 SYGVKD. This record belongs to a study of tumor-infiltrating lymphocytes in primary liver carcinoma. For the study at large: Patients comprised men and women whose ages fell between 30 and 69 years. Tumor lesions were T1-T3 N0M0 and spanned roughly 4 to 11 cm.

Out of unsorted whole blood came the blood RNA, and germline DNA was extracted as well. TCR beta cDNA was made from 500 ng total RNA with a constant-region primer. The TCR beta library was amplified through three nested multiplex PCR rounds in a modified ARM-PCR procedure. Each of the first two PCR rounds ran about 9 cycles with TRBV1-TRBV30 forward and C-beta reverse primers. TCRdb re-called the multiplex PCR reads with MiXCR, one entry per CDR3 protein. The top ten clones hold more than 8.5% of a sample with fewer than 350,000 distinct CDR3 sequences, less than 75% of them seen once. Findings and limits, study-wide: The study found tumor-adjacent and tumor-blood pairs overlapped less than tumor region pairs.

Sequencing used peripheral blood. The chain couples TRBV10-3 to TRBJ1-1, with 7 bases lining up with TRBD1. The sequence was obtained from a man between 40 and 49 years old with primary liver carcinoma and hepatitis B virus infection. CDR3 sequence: CAISETGIDTEAFF. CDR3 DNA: TGTGCCATCAGCGAGACAGGGATTGACACTGAAGCTTTCTTT.